A selection of T cell receptor beta chains follows, all from one sample in a study of human T cells and chemical hapten exposure. TCRdb processed the RACE reads anew with MiXCR; each CDR3 protein has one entry. Here the sample spans about 360,000 distinct CDR3 sequences, approximately 6.3% being singletons. Here the sequenced sample was whole blood, taken in connection with sensitization to the hapten diphenylcyclopropenone (DPC). The receptors come from a young woman with alopecia areata. Some clones in this sample may be carry-over from other donors' samples. Both conserved end residues are part of each CDR3. The D gene is left open where the match is weak. A row's size may be missing; if present it is once, few, many or a size class.

v_call	d_call	j_call	clone_size	cdr3_aa	cdr3_nt
TRBV7-2	NA	TRBJ2-7	NA	CASNLLTGTYEQYF	TGTGCCAGCAACCTCCTTACAGGAACCTACGAGCAGTACTTC
TRBV12-5	NA	TRBJ1-1	NA	CASGWGLNTEAFF	TGTGCTAGTGGATGGGGGCTGAACACTGAAGCTTTCTTT
TRBV4-2	TRBD1	TRBJ2-1	many	CASSLLTGVGDNEQFF	TGTGCCAGCAGCCTTCTTACAGGGGTTGGAGACAATGAGCAGTTCTTC
TRBV28	NA	TRBJ2-5	NA	CASSLPGPETQYF	TGTGCCAGCAGTTTACCCGGGCCAGAGACCCAGTACTTC
TRBV7-8	TRBD1	TRBJ1-3	NA	CASSPRTGRGNTIYF	TGTGCCAGCAGCCCACGGACAGGGCGAGGAAACACCATATATTTT
TRBV6-5	NA	TRBJ1-1	few	CASSYSNSQTEAFF	TGTGCCAGCAGTTACTCGAACAGTCAAACAGAAGCTTTCTTT
TRBV20-1	NA	TRBJ2-3	many	CSAPRAPAVGTDTQYF	TGCAGTGCTCCGCGGGCCCCCGCGGTGGGCACAGATACGCAGTATTTT
TRBV9	NA	TRBJ2-3	many	CASSVAYGGRTDTQYF	TGTGCCAGCAGCGTAGCTTATGGGGGCCGAACAGATACGCAGTATTTT
TRBV28	NA	TRBJ1-1	many	CASIPRGDGTEAFF	TGTGCCAGCATACCCAGGGGCGATGGCACTGAAGCTTTCTTT
TRBV9	TRBD2	TRBJ2-3	many	CASSKLAGPTDTQYF	TGTGCCAGCAGCAAACTAGCGGGCCCAACAGATACGCAGTATTTT
TRBV5-1	TRBD2	TRBJ2-4	few	CASSAGGPDIQYF	TGCGCCAGCAGTGCGGGGGGCCCGGACATTCAGTACTTC
TRBV9	NA	TRBJ2-2	many	CASSAAGRPNTGELFF	TGTGCCAGCAGCGCAGCAGGGAGACCGAACACCGGGGAGCTGTTTTTT
TRBV2	TRBD2	TRBJ2-2	NA	CASSTGTSTGELFF	TGTGCCAGCAGCACCGGGACTAGCACCGGGGAGCTGTTTTTT
TRBV12-3/TRBV12-4	NA	TRBJ1-5	few	CASSRTWVGNQPQHF	TGTGCCAGCAGTCGGACCTGGGTCGGCAATCAGCCCCAGCATTTT
TRBV10-3	NA	TRBJ1-3	NA	CAISEFGGSGNTIYF	TGTGCCATCAGTGAGTTCGGGGGATCCGGAAACACCATATATTTT
TRBV9	TRBD1	TRBJ2-1	NA	CASSVSGGHYNEQFF	TGTGCCAGCAGCGTCTCAGGGGGTCATTACAATGAGCAGTTCTTC